The clone carrying this TCR beta chain was seen at least ten times. Its antigen remains unknown. This entry comes from a study of molecular identifiers for immune sequencing clone quantification. TCRdb independently ran MiXCR on the PCR reads; one entry per CDR3 protein. Of approximately 630,000 distinct CDR3 sequences detected, around 25% appear once; the ten largest clones hold approximately 0.75%. Study-level points and caveats: Shared barcodes on identical TCR molecules could underestimate the sizes of highly expanded clones.

Trimming removed 6 bases at V and 4 bases at J, with 19 bases between. The CDR3 sequence is 16 residues long. Germline loops: CDR1 SNHLY, CDR2 FYNNEI. The J gene is TRBJ1-5, the V gene TRBV2, with D tentatively TRBD1 (6 bases). The origin of this receptor is a human donor in good health. Some libraries in this study had Jurkat cell RNA spiked in. The source material was naive CD8+ T cells from blood, with Jurkat cell RNA spiked in. The subset here: FACS-sorted CD8+CD4-CCR7+CD45RA+ naive T cells. CDR3 in amino acids: CASRTGTTLTNQPQHF. The DNA of the CDR3 is TGTGCCAGCAGGACAGGCACGACCTTGACAAATCAGCCCCAGCATTTT.